One and the same sample provided the 27 T cell receptor beta chains below, sequenced in a study of identical twins. TCRdb called the 5' RACE reads again in MiXCR, with one record for every CDR3 protein. The sample holds some 500,000 distinct CDR3 sequences, about 13% seen once. The data were also submitted as part of a second study, on yellow fever vaccine responses in identical twins.

The sample consisted of CD4+ T cells sorted from blood. The receptors were gathered from a woman aged 18-35 years in good health.

The V call is TRBV28, the J call TRBJ1-4, with 8 bases fitting TRBD1. CDR1 is MDHEN and CDR2 is SYDVKM in the germline V gene. The CDR3 contains 14 residues. V lost 6 bases, J lost 6 bases, and 6 bases stayed unmatched. Here the CDR3 DNA reads TGTGCCAGCAGCCGGACAGGGTTCGATGAAAAACTGTTTTTT. This codes for CASSRTGFDEKLFF.

The chain has TRBV28 and TRBJ2-5; 8 nucleotides agree with TRBD1. This CDR3 has 13 amino acids. Germline CDR1 and CDR2: MDHEN and SYDVKM. J lost 6 bases, V lost 10 bases, and 10 bases had no gene match. For the CDR3, the DNA is TGTGCCACCGCCGGGACAGGTACAAAGACCCAGTACTTC. Its protein product is CATAGTGTKTQYF.

The chain recombines TRBV3-1 with TRBJ2-6; no clear D gene. There are 16 residues in the CDR3. V shed 4 bases and J shed 0 bases, with 10 bases lying between them. CDR1 LGHDT and CDR2 YNNKEL come from the germline V gene (reference sequence). CDR3 residues: CASSLHKSSGANVLTF. In nucleotides, the CDR3 is TGTGCCAGCAGCCTTCACAAGAGCTCTGGGGCCAACGTCCTGACTTTC.

The table lists this clonotype with a few counts. CDR3 DNA sequence: TGTGCCAGCCACCGGGTGGGCTCACCCCTCCACTTT. It is translated as CASHRVGSPLHF. The chain is built from TRBV12-3 or TRBV12-4 and TRBJ1-6; the D is unclear. CDR3 length equals 12 residues. V gave up 8 bases and J gave up 10 bases, with 12 bases separating them.

The V gene is TRBV4-1, the J gene TRBJ1-1; 9 bases agree with TRBD1. Looked up from germline, CDR1 is MGHRA and CDR2 is YSYEKL. The V segment lost 1 base and the J segment 8 bases; nucleotides outside the gene matches: 5. This CDR3 contains 14 residues. The CDR3 here is CASSQAGTGREAFF. The CDR3 region has the DNA TGCGCCAGCAGCCAAGCCGGGACAGGGAGAGAAGCTTTCTTT.

This clonotype occurred a few times. The V call is TRBV19, the J call TRBJ2-7, with 8 bases identical to TRBD2. This CDR3 is built from 14 residues. In germline, CDR1 is LNHDA, CDR2 SQIVND (reference sequence). CDR3 DNA: TGTGCGCACGCCTCACCGGGGGGGCCCTACGAGCAGTACTTC. Encoded protein: CAHASPGGPYEQYF. The variable domain in full, with the rest retrieved from reference TRBV19 and TRBJ2-7, is DGGITQSPKYLFRKEGQNVTLSCEQNLNHDAMYWYRQDPGQGLRLIYYSQIVNDFQKGDIAEGYSVSREKKESFPLTVTSAQKNPTAFYLCAHASPGGPYEQYFGPGTRLTVT.

This chain uses TRBV6-1 with TRBJ2-4, with 9 positions matching TRBD1. V was pared by 2 bases and J by 9 bases, with 2 bases of the junction left unmatched. This CDR3 is 13 amino acids long. Germline V lookup: CDR1 MNHNS, CDR2 SASEGT. The DNA of the CDR3 is TGTGCCAGCAGTGAAAGGGACAGGGCCATTCAGTACTTC. Amino acid sequence: CASSERDRAIQYF.

This clonotype occurred a few times. The rearrangement joins TRBV24-1 to TRBJ2-2, with D maybe TRBD1 (5 bases). Trimming removed 7 bases from V and 0 bases from J, with 8 bases in between. The CDR3 is 14 amino acids. CDR1 is KGHDR, CDR2 SFDVKD, per germline. The CDR3 is CATRTAANTGELFF. The CDR3, as DNA: TGTGCCACCAGGACAGCCGCGAACACCGGGGAGCTGTTTTTT.

The chain has TRBV5-1 and TRBJ2-5; no clear D. Germline V gives CDR1 SGHRS, CDR2 YFSETQ. This CDR3 region has 14 residues. The germline V and J ends were trimmed by 3 bases and 5 bases, with 14 bases remaining between them. The CDR3 nucleotides are TGCGCCAGCAGCTCCGGCTCCCCCGGCGAGACCCAGTACTTC. The encoded protein is CASSSGSPGETQYF.

This chain links TRBV7-2 with TRBJ2-7; D is possibly TRBD2 (6 bases). The CDR3 sequence is 12 residues long. The ends were cut back, 4 bases at V and 8 bases at J, with 12 bases in the middle. Germline V CDR1 and CDR2: SGHTA, FQGNSA. CDR3 in DNA: TGTGCCAGCAGCTCAGCGGGTGGGCAGCAGTACTTC. It codes for CASSSAGGQQYF.

The chain is built from TRBV6-1 and TRBJ2-2, with TRBD2 identical over 10 bases. The CDR3 consists of 15 residues. V shed 5 bases, J shed 2 bases, and the junction held 2 bases outside the gene matches. Per germline, CDR1 MNHNS and CDR2 SASEGT. The CDR3: CASSLAGENTGELFF. For the CDR3, the DNA is TGTGCCAGCAGTCTAGCGGGGGAAAACACCGGGGAGCTGTTTTTT.

V usage is TRBV6-5 and J usage is TRBJ1-2; D ambiguous. The CDR3 is 16 amino acids. The germline CDR1 and CDR2 sequences are MNHEY and SVGAGI. V lost 4 bases and J 7 bases, leaving 22 bases between the germline ends. The CDR3 nucleotides are TGTGCCAGCAGTTCGCCAGCTCGTGGTACTGATCGTGGCTACACCTTC. Its translation: CASSSPARGTDRGYTF.

The chain is built from TRBV29-1 and TRBJ2-1; D not certain. CDR1 and CDR2 from the germline V gene are SQVTM and ANQGSEA. Deletions cut 7 bases from V and 0 bases from J, with 13 bases between. The CDR3 has 14 residues. The CDR3 DNA is TGCAGCGGAGTTCCATCGAGCTCCTACAATGAGCAGTTCTTC. Amino acids: CSGVPSSSYNEQFF.

This clonotype was seen only a few times. The chain is built from TRBV20-1 and TRBJ2-1, with 11 nucleotides matching TRBD2. Trimming took 6 bases from V and 0 from J; bases not matched to a gene: 7. Germline values: CDR1 DFQATT, CDR2 SNEGSKA (reference sequence). This CDR3 has 16 amino acids. The CDR3 bases are TGCAGTGCGGTGATGGGACTAGCGGTCTCCTACAATGAGCAGTTCTTC. Translated, it gives CSAVMGLAVSYNEQFF.

The genes are TRBV10-3 and TRBJ1-1; D possibly corresponds to TRBD1 (6 bases). The germline CDR1 and CDR2 sequences are ENHRY and SYGVKD. The ends were cut back, 0 bases at V and 0 bases at J, with 8 bases in the middle. CDR3 length equals 15 residues. CDR3 nucleotide sequence: TGTGCCATCAGTGAGTCGGGGGGGCTGAACACTGAAGCTTTCTTT. Amino acids: CAISESGGLNTEAFF.

The rearrangement links TRBV12-3 or TRBV12-4 to TRBJ2-2; 8 bases match TRBD2. V was pared by 7 bases and J by 7 bases, with 8 bases of the junction left unmatched. The CDR3 is made up of 14 amino acids. CDR3 in amino acids: CASNPAGGGGELFF. CDR3 DNA sequence: TGTGCCAGCAACCCGGCGGGGGGTGGCGGGGAGCTGTTTTTT.

This clonotype was seen a few times. The chain carries TRBV12-3 or TRBV12-4 and TRBJ2-2; 8 bases line up with TRBD2. The V segment lost 1 base and the J segment 1 base; nucleotides outside the gene matches: 5. The length of the CDR3 is 17 residues. This chain's CDR3 is CASSLDIGTRNTGELFF. CDR3 nucleotides: TGTGCCAGCAGTTTAGACATAGGGACTAGGAACACCGGGGAGCTGTTTTTT.

This clonotype was observed a few times. The chain couples TRBV19 to TRBJ2-7, with D possibly TRBD1 on 5 matching bases. The CDR3 has 13 amino acids. Per germline, CDR1 LNHDA and CDR2 SQIVND (reference sequence). V was cut by 6 bases and J by 3 bases, with 12 bases left in between. CDR3 in DNA: TGTGCCAGTAGCGCAGGGTCGGTCTACGAGCAGTACTTC. Amino acids: CASSAGSVYEQYF. The whole variable domain, remainder taken from reference TRBV19 and TRBJ2-7, is DGGITQSPKYLFRKEGQNVTLSCEQNLNHDAMYWYRQDPGQGLRLIYYSQIVNDFQKGDIAEGYSVSREKKESFPLTVTSAQKNPTAFYLCASSAGSVYEQYFGPGTRLTVT.

In this sample, this clonotype turned up a few times. The gene calls are TRBV5-1 and TRBJ1-3; 10 bases agree with TRBD1. Germline trimming cut 5 bases from V and 1 base from J; bases unmatched to any gene: 6. There are 16 residues in the CDR3. CDR1 is SGHRS and CDR2 is YFSETQ in the germline V gene. In DNA form, the CDR3 reads TGCGCCAGCAGGCGGGACAGGGGAAGTTCTGGAAACACCATATATTTT. Amino acid sequence: CASRRDRGSSGNTIYF.

DNA of the CDR3: TGCGCCAGCAGCCACAGACAGTTCTCTGGGGCCAACGTCCTGACTTTC. It is translated as CASSHRQFSGANVLTF. This sequence joins TRBV4-3 and TRBJ2-6; perhaps TRBD1 as D (5 bases). CDR3 length equals 16 residues. Trimming left V 3 bases short and J 0 bases short, with 9 bases between. CDR1 is LGHNA, CDR2 YSLEER, per germline.

The table lists this clonotype with many counts. This chain connects TRBV20-1 to TRBJ2-5, with D possibly matching TRBD2 (5 bases). V was cut by 4 bases and J by 4 bases, with 19 bases left in between. This CDR3 comprises 15 residues. Germline loops: CDR1 DFQATT, CDR2 SNEGSKA (reference sequence). As DNA, the CDR3 is TGCAGTGCTAAACGGCTTGGGCCGGCGGGAGAGACCCAGTACTTC. The encoded protein is CSAKRLGPAGETQYF.

The rearrangement uses TRBV3-1 and TRBJ1-1; no definite D call. The CDR3 length is 14 residues. The germline V gene has CDR1 LGHDT and CDR2 YNNKEL (reference sequence). V dropped 1 base and J dropped 7 bases, with 13 bases sitting between them. The CDR3 DNA is TGTGCCAGCAGCCAAGCCCAAGGGCGGAATGAAGCTTTCTTT. Its translation is CASSQAQGRNEAFF.

The rearrangement links TRBV7-2 to TRBJ1-3; 12 bases are a match to TRBD1. This CDR3 spans 14 amino acids. The junction had 4 bases not matched to a gene; V was cut back by 5 bases and J by 8 bases. Germline V gene sequence: CDR1 SGHTA, CDR2 FQGNSA. The CDR3 nucleotides read TGTGCCAGCAGCCTGGGACAGGGGGCGGACACCATATATTTT. As protein: CASSLGQGADTIYF. Combining the CDR3 with reference TRBV7-2 and TRBJ1-3 gives the whole variable domain GAGVSQSPSNKVTEKGKDVELRCDPISGHTALYWYRQSLGQGLEFLIYFQGNSAPDKSGLPSDRFSAERTGGSVSTLTIQRTQQEDSAVYLCASSLGQGADTIYFGEGSWLTVV.

At least ten counts were recorded for this clonotype. The rearrangement uses TRBV10-3 and TRBJ1-5, with a weak D call TRBD1 (5 bases). The CDR3 runs 13 residues. From germline, CDR1 is ENHRY and CDR2 SYGVKD. V gave up 0 bases and J gave up 7 bases, with 7 bases separating them. The CDR3 loop reads CAISESRQQPQHF. As DNA, the CDR3 is TGTGCCATCAGTGAGTCGAGACAGCAGCCCCAGCATTTT.

The chain links TRBV3-1 to TRBJ2-1, with a tentative D call TRBD1 (6 bases). CDR1 is LGHDT and CDR2 is YNNKEL in the germline V gene (reference sequence). V lost 4 bases and J lost 0, with 19 bases in between. This CDR3 contains 18 residues. Here the CDR3 reads CASSPTWDTPSSYNEQFF. The CDR3 DNA reads as TGTGCCAGCAGCCCCACGTGGGACACACCGAGCTCCTACAATGAGCAGTTCTTC.

The sample holds a few counts of this clonotype. J is TRBJ2-7 and V is TRBV6-1; TRBD2 matches 12 bases. Germline lookup yields CDR1 MNHNS and CDR2 SASEGT. V shed 3 bases, J shed 0 bases, and the junction held 9 bases outside the gene matches. This CDR3 has 18 residues. The CDR3 reads CASSDLLAGGPLSYEQYF. DNA for the CDR3: TGTGCCAGCAGTGATCTACTAGCGGGGGGCCCTCTCTCCTACGAGCAGTACTTC.

This clonotype appeared a few times. This sequence joins TRBV27 and TRBJ2-3, with D possibly matching TRBD2 (6 bases). The CDR3 has 16 residues. Germline CDR1 and CDR2: MNHEY and SMNVEV (reference sequence). Trimming stripped 6 bases from V and 4 bases from J, with 20 bases between. In DNA, the CDR3 is TGTGCCAGCAGATTGGAGGGACTGCTGGGGGCAGATACGCAGTATTTT. As protein: CASRLEGLLGADTQYF.